This passage covers 8 T cell receptor beta chains from one sample sequenced in a study of T cells in women clearing cervical HPV infection. The repertoire was sequenced with immunoSEQ multiplex PCR; TCRdb's copy has only in-frame clones and lacks some. Its table lists about 48,000 clones. Sequencing input: blood buffy coat. The origin of the receptors is a woman between 18 and 75 years old with a cervical HPV16 infection that either progressed to CIN3+ or cleared (not recorded which).

This CDR3 is CSAASAGRRNEQFF. The covered CDR3 bases are TGCAGTGCCGCATCAGCGGGACGACGCAATGAG. The rearrangement joins TRBV20-1 to TRBJ2-1; 7 bases line up with TRBD2. The missing CDR3 end, 3 residues past where the read stops, is filled in from the germline J gene. Germline loops: CDR1 DFQATT, CDR2 SNEGSKA (reference sequence). The CDR3 has 14 residues. J gave up 6 bases and V 6 bases, and 11 bases lay outside the gene matches.

With regard to this clone: The missing CDR3 end, 3 residues past where the read stops, is filled in from the germline J gene. The J gene is TRBJ2-7, the V gene TRBV20-1, with 7 bases lining up with TRBD1. Germline V gives CDR1 DFQATT, CDR2 SNEGSKA (reference sequence). The CDR3 consists of 15 residues. V gave up 5 bases and J gave up 2 bases; unmatched junction bases: 12. The part of the CDR3 DNA that was read is TGCAGTGCTCCCAGGGGGAGCGGACCAGCCTACGAG. This codes for CSAPRGSGPAYE. The entire CDR3 protein reads CSAPRGSGPAYEQYF.

A note on this clone: The read ends 3 residues before the CDR3 terminus; that terminus is restored from the germline J gene. This rearrangement joins TRBV7-2 to TRBJ2-1, with D perhaps TRBD2 (5 bases). V lost 4 bases, J lost 7 bases, and 11 bases lay in between. Looked up from germline, CDR1 is SGHTA and CDR2 is FQGNSA. There are 13 residues in the CDR3. The sequenced part of the CDR3 DNA is TGTGCCAGCAGCTCCCTGGACTGGAATGAG. Its protein product is CASSSLDWNE. The full CDR3 protein is CASSSLDWNEQFF.

A remark on this clone: The read comes to an end 3 residues before the CDR3 does, leaving the germline J gene to fill in the end. This chain connects TRBV6-2 or TRBV6-3 to TRBJ1-1; 9 bases match TRBD1. From germline, CDR1 is MNHEY and CDR2 SVGEGT. This CDR3 contains 15 residues. The V and J ends lost 6 bases and 4 bases, in that order; junction bases with no gene match: 9. CDR3 protein: CASRQGARVGTEAFF. The CDR3 DNA, read in part, is TGTGCCAGCAGACAGGGGGCCAGAGTTGGCACTGAA.

Worth noting for this clone: Read data end 3 residues before the CDR3 end; the end is taken from the germline J gene. The chain has TRBV20-1 and TRBJ2-7; 11 positions match TRBD1. Germline V gene lookup returns CDR1 DFQATT and CDR2 SNEGSKA (reference sequence). The CDR3 is 13 amino acids. Trimming took 6 bases from V and 5 from J; bases not matched to a gene: 6. CDR3 protein: CSAQRTGGNEQYF. The DNA read from the CDR3 is TGCAGTGCCCAAAGGACAGGGGGCAACGAG.

To note about this clone: The observed sequence ends 3 residues before the CDR3 terminus, with the missing tail filled in from the germline J gene. The chain recombines TRBV5-1 with TRBJ2-7; D not certain. This CDR3 contains 14 residues. Germline CDR1 is SGHRS and CDR2 is YFSETQ. Trimming removed 0 bases at V and 0 bases at J, with 7 bases between. CDR3 in amino acids: CASSLVGPSYEQYF. The sequenced CDR3 bases are TGCGCCAGCAGCTTGGTTGGGCCCTCCTACGAG.

In the case of this clone: The read finishes 3 residues shy of the CDR3 end, and the germline J gene is used to complete it. J is TRBJ2-1 and V is TRBV9; perhaps TRBD1 as D (6 bases). The germline V gene encodes CDR1 SGDLS and CDR2 YYNGEE. V gave up 4 bases and J gave up 9 bases, with 11 bases separating them. The CDR3 has 12 residues. The CDR3 loop reads CASSPQGSEQFF. CDR3 DNA (partial): TGTGCCAGCAGCCCACAGGGCAGTGAG.

On this clone: The CDR3 end falls 3 residues outside the read, so it is completed with the germline J gene. J is TRBJ1-2 and V is TRBV6-1; 7 positions match TRBD1. The V gene's germline CDR1 is MNHNS and CDR2 SASEGT. The trim removed 4 bases at V and 0 bases at J, leaving 5 bases unmatched. The CDR3 extends over 15 amino acids. Incomplete CDR3 DNA: TGTGCCAGCAGTGCCGGGACAGTAACTAACTATGGC. Translated, it gives CASSAGTVTNYG. The complete CDR3 sequence is CASSAGTVTNYGYTF.